This T cell receptor (beta chain) was sequenced during a study of blood T cell repertoires in COVID-19 (dated by TCRdb to the early 2020s). Describing the broader study: Collaborator samples came from the United States, Italy and Spain and covered acute and convalescent phases of COVID-19. The prospective study material was composed of cDNA or gDNA derived from T cells, B-cell-depleted T cells, or PBMCs. The dataset comprised deeply sampled blood TCRbeta repertoires from subjects exposed to, actively infected with, or recovered from COVID-19. The repertoires were made available in a free public database intended to serve as a resource for research on the immune response to SARS-CoV-2. The samples were drawn from two sources: the first 160 participants of the ongoing ImmuneRACE study, and 950 to 1,500 subjects contributed by 6 global collaborators. The sample metadata nearly always contained a de-identified subject ID, COVID-19 status, age in years and sex. Where available, HLA class I and class II types were taken from metadata supplied by the sample provider and were not determined by assay-based typing.

TCRbeta CDR3 regions were amplified from genomic DNA using the immunoSEQ Assay, a bias-controlled multiplex PCR. Processing in the source paper ran as follows. The number of nucleated cells in each sample was estimated by amplification of reference gene primers within the assay. To quantify the absolute abundance of each unique TCRbeta CDR3 rearrangement, sequence reads were collapsed and filtered. For each sample, productive Simpson clonality was calculated as the square root of Simpson's diversity index across productive rearrangements. In its TCRdb copy, this immuneACCESS table keeps in-frame sequences only and misses some clones. Where compared with another copy, unresolved V genes explain less than half of these, and the others have no known cause. V and J calls and clone size are copied from that table; D and trimming were computed from the DNA. Across this sample there are over 200,000 clones, with roughly 87% seen only once. The top ten hold 1.9% of the sample.

Inclusive of the bounding cysteine and phenylalanine, the CDR3 is 15 residues long. CDR3 DNA only is kept here, 45 bases in frame from base 1. Relative to germline, V is missing 5 bases and J is missing 10 bases, with 13 bases of the junction outside any gene match. From a lookup of the germline V gene, CDR1 and CDR2 are MDHEN and SYDVKM. For this clone: This clone's antigen is unknown. Base quality data are lacking; no much larger clone is found one base away.

Whole blood was collected in K2EDTA tubes by collaborating institutions according to the institutions' own protocols. Collaborator samples were shipped for TCRbeta analysis as frozen whole blood, isolated PBMCs, or DNA extracted from either sample type. Points the paper makes about the study in general: How much clinical and demographic metadata was included differed by source and by participant, and the metadata was provided uncurated.

This clonotype was sampled from a man aged 35 to 55 with active or convalescent COVID-19. The V gene is TRBV28 and the J gene is TRBJ2-1, with TRBD2 identical over 8 junction bases. Sequenced sample: peripheral blood. The CDR3 protein sequence reads: CASSISPAGGEEQFF. The DNA reads TGTGCCAGCAGTATCTCCCCGGCGGGAGGAGAGGAGCAGTTCTTC.